This T cell receptor beta chain was identified during a study of spatial heterogeneity in lung cancer. Germline lookup yields CDR1 LGHDT and CDR2 YNNKEL (reference sequence). The CDR3 sequence is 12 residues long. The V end was cut by 0 bases, the J end by 6 bases, with 6 bases between. This clonotype was detected only a few times. As to time point: blood at routine non-recurrence follow-up after resection. Unsorted whole RNA from tumor, nontumor lung or frozen PBMC underwent sequencing. One entry per CDR3 protein results from TCRdb running MiXCR on the 5' RACE reads. The profile shows around 120,000 distinct CDR3 sequences, more than 9% of them singletons.

Sequenced here: PBMCs, sampled at follow-up. This sequence joins TRBV3-1 and TRBJ2-7; D unclear. The TCR originated in a male donor with early-stage non-small cell lung cancer. The CDR3 DNA follows: TGTGCCAGCAGCCAAGACGTCGCCGAGCAGTACTTC. Translated, it gives CASSQDVAEQYF.